This TCR beta chain was identified during a study of T cell responses to AZD1222 COVID-19 vaccine. General study points: Targets within unmutated variant regions were reportedly found for nearly half of spike-specific TCRs. Only five or six individuals given AZD1222 were seropositive at baseline. Compared with day 0, the breadth and depth of the Spike-specific TCR repertoire rose significantly after two doses of AZD1222. Across the whole spike, CD4 TCRs peaked at regions 160-218 and 743-854.

Germline V CDR1 and CDR2: MDHEN, SYDVKM. This CDR3 spans 17 amino acids. Trimming removed 5 bases at V and 5 bases at J, with 22 bases between. Sequencing was performed with immunoSEQ multiplex PCR; in TCRdb, only in-frame clones are kept and a portion is missing. The sample gives about 180,000 clones, about 88% of which show up once; 25% to 30% is in the top ten. A word on this clone: What it binds is not known.

This material consisted of peripheral blood, taken 28 days after the second AZD1222 dose. The rearrangement uses TRBV28 and TRBJ1-5; D might be TRBD1 (6 bases). This TCR derives from an adult who received the AZD1222 COVID-19 vaccine. The chain's CDR3 is CASSPYYTGPGDQPQHF. The CDR3, as DNA: TGTGCCAGCAGTCCTTACTACACAGGGCCGGGGGATCAGCCCCAGCATTTT.